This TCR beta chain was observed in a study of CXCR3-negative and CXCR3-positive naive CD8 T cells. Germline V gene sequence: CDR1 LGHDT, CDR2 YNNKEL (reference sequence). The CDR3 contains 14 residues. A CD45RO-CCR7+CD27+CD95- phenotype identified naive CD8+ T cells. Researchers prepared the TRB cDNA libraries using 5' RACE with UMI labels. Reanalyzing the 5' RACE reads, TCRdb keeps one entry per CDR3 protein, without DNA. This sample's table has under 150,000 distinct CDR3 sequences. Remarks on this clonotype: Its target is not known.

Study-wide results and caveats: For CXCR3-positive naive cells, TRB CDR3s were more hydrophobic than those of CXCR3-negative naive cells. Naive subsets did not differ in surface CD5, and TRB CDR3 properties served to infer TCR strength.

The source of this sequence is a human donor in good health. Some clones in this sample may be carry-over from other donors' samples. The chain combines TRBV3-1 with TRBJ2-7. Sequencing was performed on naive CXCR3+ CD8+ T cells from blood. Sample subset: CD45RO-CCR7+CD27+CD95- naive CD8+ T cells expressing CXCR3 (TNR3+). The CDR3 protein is CASSQNSRPYEQYF.